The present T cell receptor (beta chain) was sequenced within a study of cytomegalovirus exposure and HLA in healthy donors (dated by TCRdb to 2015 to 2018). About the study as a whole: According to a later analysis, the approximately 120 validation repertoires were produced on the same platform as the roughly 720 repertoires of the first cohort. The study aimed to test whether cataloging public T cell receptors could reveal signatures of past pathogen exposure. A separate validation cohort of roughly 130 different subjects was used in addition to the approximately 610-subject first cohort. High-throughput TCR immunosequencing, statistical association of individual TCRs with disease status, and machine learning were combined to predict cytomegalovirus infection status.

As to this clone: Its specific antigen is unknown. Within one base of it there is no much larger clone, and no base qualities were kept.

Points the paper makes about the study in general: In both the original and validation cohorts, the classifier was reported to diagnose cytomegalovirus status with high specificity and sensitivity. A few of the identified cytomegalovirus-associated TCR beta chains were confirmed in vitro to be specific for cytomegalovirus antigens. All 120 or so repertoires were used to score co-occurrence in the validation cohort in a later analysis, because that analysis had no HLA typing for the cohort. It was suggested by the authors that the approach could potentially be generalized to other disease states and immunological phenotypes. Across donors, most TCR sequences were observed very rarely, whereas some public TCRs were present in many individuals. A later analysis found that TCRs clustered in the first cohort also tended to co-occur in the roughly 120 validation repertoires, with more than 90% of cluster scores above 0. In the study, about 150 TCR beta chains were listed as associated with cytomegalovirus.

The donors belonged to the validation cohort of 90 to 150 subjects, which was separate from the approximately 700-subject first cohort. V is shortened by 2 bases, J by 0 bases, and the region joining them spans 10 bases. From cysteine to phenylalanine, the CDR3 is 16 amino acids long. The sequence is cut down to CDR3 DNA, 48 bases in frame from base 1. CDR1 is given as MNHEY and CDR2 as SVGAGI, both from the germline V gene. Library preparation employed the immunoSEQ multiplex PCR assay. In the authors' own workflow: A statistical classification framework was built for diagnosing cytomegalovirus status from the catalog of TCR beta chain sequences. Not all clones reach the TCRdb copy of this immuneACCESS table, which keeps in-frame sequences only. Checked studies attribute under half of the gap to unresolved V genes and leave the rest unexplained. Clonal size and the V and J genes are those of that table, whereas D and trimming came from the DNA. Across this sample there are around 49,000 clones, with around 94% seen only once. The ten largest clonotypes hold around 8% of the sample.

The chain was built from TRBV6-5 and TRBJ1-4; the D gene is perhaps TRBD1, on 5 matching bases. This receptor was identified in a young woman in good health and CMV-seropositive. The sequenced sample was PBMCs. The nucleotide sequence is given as TGTGCCAGCAGTTACGTGCAGGGTGCAACTAATGAAAAACTGTTTTTT. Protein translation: CASSYVQGATNEKLFF.